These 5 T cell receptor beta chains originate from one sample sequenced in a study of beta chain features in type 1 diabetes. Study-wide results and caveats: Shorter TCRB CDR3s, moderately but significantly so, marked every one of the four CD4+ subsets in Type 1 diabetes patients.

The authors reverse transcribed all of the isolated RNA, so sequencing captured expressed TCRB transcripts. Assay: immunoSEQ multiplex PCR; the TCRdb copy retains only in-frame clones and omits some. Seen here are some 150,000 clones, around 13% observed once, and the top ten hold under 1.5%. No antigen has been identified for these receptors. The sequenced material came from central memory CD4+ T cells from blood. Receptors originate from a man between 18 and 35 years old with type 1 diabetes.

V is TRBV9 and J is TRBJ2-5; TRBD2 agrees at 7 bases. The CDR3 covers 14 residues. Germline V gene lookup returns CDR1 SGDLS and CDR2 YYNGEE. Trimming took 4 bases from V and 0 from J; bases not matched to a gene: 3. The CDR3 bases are TGTGCCAGCAGCACGGGGGGTCACCAAGAGACCCAGTACTTC. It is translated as CASSTGGHQETQYF.

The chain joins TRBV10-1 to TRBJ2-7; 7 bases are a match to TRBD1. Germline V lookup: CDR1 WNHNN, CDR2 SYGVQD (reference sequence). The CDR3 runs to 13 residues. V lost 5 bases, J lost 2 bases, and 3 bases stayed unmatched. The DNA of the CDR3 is TGCGCCAGCAGTTCGACAGGGACCTACGAGCAGTACTTC. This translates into CASSSTGTYEQYF.

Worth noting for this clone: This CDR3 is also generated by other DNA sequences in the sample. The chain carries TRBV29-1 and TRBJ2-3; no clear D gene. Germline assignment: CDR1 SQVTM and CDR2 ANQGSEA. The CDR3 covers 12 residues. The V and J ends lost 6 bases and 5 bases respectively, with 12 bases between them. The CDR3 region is CSVVTWGDTQYF. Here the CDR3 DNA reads TGCAGCGTGGTAACCTGGGGAGATACGCAGTATTTT.

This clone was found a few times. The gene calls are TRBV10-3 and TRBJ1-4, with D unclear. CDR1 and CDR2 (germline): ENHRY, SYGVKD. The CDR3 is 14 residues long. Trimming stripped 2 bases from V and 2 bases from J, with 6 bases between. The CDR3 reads CAISETATNEKLFF. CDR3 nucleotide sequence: TGTGCCATCAGTGAGACAGCGACTAATGAAAAACTGTTTTTT.

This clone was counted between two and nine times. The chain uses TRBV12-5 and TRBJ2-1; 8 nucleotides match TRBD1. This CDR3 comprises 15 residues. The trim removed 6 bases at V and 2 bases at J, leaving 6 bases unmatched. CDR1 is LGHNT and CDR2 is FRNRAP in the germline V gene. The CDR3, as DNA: TGTGCTAGTGGCTCGGACAGGGCAACCTACAATGAGCAGTTCTTC. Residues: CASGSDRATYNEQFF.